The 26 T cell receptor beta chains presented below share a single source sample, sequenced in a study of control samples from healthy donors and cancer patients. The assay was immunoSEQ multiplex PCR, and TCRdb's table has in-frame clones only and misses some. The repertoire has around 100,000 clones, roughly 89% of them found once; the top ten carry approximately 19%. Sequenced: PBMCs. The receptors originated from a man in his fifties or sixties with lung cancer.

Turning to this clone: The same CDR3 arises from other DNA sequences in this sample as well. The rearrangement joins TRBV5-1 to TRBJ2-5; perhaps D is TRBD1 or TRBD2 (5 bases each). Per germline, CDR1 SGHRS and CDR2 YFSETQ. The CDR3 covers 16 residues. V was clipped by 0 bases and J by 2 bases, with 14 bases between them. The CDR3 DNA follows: TGCGCCAGCAGCTTGGGGGGTCAGGGACGGCAAGAGACCCAGTACTTC. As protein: CASSLGGQGRQETQYF. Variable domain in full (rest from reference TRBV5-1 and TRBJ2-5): KAGVTQTPRYLIKTRGQQVTLSCSPISGHRSVSWYQQTPGQGLQFLFEYFSETQRNKGNFPGRFSGRQFSNSRSEMNVSTLELGDSALYLCASSLGGQGRQETQYFGPGTRLLVL.

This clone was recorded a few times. Here the CDR3 DNA reads TGCGCCAGCAGGCAGCGGTACATGAGACAAGAGACCCAGTACTTC. This sequence encodes CASRQRYMRQETQYF. This chain connects TRBV5-1 to TRBJ2-5, with D perhaps matching TRBD2 (5 bases). Trimming left V 5 bases short and J 2 bases short, with 16 bases between. Germline lookup yields CDR1 SGHRS and CDR2 YFSETQ. There are 15 residues in the CDR3.

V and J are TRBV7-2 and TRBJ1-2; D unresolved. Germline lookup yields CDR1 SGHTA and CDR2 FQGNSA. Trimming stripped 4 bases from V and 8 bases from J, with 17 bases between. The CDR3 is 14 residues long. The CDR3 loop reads CASSSQSLMGGYTF. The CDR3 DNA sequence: TGTGCCAGCAGCTCTCAGTCCTTGATGGGGGGCTACACCTTC. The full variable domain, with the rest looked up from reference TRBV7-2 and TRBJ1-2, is GAGVSQSPSNKVTEKGKDVELRCDPISGHTALYWYRQSLGQGLEFLIYFQGNSAPDKSGLPSDRFSAERTGGSVSTLTIQRTQQEDSAVYLCASSSQSLMGGYTFGSGTRLTVV.

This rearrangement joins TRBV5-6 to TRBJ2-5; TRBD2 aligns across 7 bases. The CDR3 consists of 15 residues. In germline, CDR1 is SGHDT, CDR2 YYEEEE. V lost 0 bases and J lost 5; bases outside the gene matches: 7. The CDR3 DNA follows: TGTGCCAGCAGCTTGGTCCCCCTAGCGGAGGAGACCCAGTACTTC. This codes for CASSLVPLAEETQYF.

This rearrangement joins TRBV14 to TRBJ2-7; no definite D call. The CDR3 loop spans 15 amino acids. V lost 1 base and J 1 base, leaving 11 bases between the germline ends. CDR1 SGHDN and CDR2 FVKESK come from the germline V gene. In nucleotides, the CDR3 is TGTGCCAGCAGCCAAGGTTCATTGCTGTCCTACGAGCAGTACTTC. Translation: CASSQGSLLSYEQYF.

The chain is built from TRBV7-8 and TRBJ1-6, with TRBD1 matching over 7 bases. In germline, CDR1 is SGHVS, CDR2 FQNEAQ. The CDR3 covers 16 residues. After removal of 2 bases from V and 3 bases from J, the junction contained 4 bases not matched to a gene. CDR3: CASSLRDRDYNSPLHF. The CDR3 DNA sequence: TGTGCCAGCAGCTTACGAGACAGGGACTATAATTCACCCCTCCACTTT.

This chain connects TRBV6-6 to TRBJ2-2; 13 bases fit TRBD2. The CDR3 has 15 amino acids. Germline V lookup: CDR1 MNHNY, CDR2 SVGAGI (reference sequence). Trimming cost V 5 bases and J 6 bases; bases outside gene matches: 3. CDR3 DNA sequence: TGTGCCAGCAGTAAACTAGCGGGGGGGCCCGGGGAGCTGTTTTTT. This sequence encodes CASSKLAGGPGELFF.

CDR3 protein: CASSVGQVSTNEKLFF. Here the CDR3 DNA reads TGTGCCAGCAGCGTAGGTCAGGTTTCGACTAATGAAAAACTGTTTTTT. The gene calls are TRBV9 and TRBJ1-4; D not resolved. CDR1 is SGDLS, CDR2 YYNGEE, per germline. The CDR3 contains 16 residues. Deletions cut 0 bases from V and 2 bases from J, with 11 bases between.

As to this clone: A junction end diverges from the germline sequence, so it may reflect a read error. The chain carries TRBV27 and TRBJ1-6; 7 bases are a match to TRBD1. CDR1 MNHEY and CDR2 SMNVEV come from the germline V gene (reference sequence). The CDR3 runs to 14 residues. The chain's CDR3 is CAGSWGQTNSPLHF. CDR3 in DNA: TGTGCCGGCAGTTGGGGACAGACTAATTCACCCCTCCACTTT.

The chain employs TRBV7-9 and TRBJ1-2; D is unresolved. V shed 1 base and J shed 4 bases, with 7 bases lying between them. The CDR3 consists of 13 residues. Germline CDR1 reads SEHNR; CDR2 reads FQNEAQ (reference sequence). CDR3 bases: TGTGCCAGCAGCTTAGTCCCCCCCTATGGCTACACCTTC. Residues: CASSLVPPYGYTF.

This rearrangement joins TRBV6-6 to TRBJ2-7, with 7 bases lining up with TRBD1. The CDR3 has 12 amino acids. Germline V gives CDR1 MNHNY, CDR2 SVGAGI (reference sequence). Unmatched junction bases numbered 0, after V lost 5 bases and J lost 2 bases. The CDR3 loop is CASSGTAYEQYF. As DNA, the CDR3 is TGTGCCAGCAGTGGGACAGCCTACGAGCAGTACTTC.

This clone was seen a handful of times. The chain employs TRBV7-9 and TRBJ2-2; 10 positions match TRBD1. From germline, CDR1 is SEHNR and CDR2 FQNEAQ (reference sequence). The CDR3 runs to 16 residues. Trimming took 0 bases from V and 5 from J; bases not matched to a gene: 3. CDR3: CASSLALGQGTGELFF. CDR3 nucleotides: TGTGCCAGCAGCTTAGCACTGGGACAGGGGACCGGGGAGCTGTTTTTT.

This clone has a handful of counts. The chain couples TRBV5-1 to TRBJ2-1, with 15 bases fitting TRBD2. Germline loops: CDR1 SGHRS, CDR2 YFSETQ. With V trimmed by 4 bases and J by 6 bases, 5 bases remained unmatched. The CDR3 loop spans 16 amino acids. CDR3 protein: CASSRTSGGASNEQFF. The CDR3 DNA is TGCGCCAGCAGCCGGACTAGCGGGGGGGCCAGCAATGAGCAGTTCTTC.

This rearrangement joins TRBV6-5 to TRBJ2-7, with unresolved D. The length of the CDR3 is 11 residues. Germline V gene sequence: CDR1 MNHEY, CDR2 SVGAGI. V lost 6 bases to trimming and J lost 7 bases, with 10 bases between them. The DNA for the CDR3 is TGTGCCAGCAGCCCCTTACATGAGCAGTACGTC. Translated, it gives CASSPLHEQYV.

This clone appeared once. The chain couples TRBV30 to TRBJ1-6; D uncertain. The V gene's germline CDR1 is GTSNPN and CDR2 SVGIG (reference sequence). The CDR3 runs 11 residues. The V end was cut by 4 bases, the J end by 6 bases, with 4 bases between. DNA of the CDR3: TGTGCCTGGACCCTTAATTCACCCCTCCACTTT. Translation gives CAWTLNSPLHF. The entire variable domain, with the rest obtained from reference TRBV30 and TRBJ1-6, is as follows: SQTIHQWPATLVQPVGSPLSLECTVEGTSNPNLYWYRQAAGRGLQLLFYSVGIGQISSEVPQNLSASRPQDRQFILSSKKLLLSDSGFYLCAWTLNSPLHFGNGTRLTVT.

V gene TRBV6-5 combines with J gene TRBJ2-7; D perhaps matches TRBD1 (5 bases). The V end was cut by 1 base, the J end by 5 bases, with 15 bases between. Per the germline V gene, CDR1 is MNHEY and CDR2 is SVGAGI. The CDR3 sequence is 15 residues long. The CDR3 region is CASSYWAGRGDEQYF. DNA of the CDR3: TGTGCCAGCAGTTACTGGGCAGGAAGGGGCGACGAGCAGTACTTC.

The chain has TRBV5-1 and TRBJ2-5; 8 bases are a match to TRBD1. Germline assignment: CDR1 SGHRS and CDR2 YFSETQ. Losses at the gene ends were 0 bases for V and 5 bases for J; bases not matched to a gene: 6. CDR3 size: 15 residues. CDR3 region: CASSLGAGGGETQYF. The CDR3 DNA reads TGCGCCAGCAGCTTGGGAGCAGGGGGCGGGGAGACCCAGTACTTC.

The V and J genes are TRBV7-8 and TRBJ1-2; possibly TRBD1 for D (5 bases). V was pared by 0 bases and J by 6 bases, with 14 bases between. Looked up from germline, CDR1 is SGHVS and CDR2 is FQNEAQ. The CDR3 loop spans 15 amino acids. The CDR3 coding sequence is TGTGCCAGCAGCTTAGCGGGCAGGGCACCTAATGGCTACACCTTC. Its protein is CASSLAGRAPNGYTF.

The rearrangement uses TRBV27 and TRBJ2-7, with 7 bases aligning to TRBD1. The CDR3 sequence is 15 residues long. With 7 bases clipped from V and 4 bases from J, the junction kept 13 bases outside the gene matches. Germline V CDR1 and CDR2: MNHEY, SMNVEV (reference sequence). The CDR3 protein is CASKSGRDRVYEQYF. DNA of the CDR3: TGTGCCAGCAAGTCGGGCCGGGACAGAGTATACGAGCAGTACTTC.

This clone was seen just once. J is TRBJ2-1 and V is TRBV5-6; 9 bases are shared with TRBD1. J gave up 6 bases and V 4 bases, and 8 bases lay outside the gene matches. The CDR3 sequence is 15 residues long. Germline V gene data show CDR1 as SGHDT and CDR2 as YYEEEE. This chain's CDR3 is CASSGRDRASNEQFF. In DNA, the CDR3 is TGTGCCAGCAGCGGCCGGGACAGGGCGAGCAATGAGCAGTTCTTC. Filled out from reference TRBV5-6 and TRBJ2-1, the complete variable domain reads DAGVTQSPTHLIKTRGQQVTLRCSPKSGHDTVSWYQQALGQGPQFIFQYYEEEERQRGNFPDRFSGHQFPNYSSELNVNALLLGDSALYLCASSGRDRASNEQFFGPGTRLTVL.

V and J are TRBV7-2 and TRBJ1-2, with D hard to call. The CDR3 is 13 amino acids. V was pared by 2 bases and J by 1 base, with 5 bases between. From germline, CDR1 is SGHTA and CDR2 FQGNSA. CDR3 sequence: CASSLNVNYGYTF. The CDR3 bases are TGTGCCAGCAGCTTAAACGTTAACTATGGCTACACCTTC.

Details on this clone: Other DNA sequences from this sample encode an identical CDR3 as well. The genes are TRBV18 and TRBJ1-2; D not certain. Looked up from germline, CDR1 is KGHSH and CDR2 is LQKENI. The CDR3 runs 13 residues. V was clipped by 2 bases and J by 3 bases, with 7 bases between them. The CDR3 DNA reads TGTGCCAGCTCACCAGGCGGAGACTATGGCTACACCTTC. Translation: CASSPGGDYGYTF.

CDR3 residues: CASSGDRSELFF. The CDR3 region has the DNA TGTGCCAGCAGTGGGGACAGGTCTGAGCTGTTTTTT. The V and J genes are TRBV2 and TRBJ1-4; the match to TRBD1 covers 8 bases. Trimming cost V 4 bases and J 14 bases; bases outside gene matches: 6. CDR1 and CDR2 (germline): SNHLY, FYNNEI. This CDR3 has 12 residues.

The CDR3 loop is CASSLEHNEQFF. CDR3 nucleotides: TGCGCCAGCAGCTTGGAACACAATGAGCAGTTCTTC. The V call is TRBV5-1, the J call TRBJ2-1; D gene ambiguous. The length of the CDR3 is 12 residues. The germline V gene encodes CDR1 SGHRS and CDR2 YFSETQ. Trimming shortened V by 0 bases and J by 5 bases, and 3 bases separated the two germline ends. Full variable domain (remainder filled in from reference TRBV5-1 and TRBJ2-1): KAGVTQTPRYLIKTRGQQVTLSCSPISGHRSVSWYQQTPGQGLQFLFEYFSETQRNKGNFPGRFSGRQFSNSRSEMNVSTLELGDSALYLCASSLEHNEQFFGPGTRLTVL.

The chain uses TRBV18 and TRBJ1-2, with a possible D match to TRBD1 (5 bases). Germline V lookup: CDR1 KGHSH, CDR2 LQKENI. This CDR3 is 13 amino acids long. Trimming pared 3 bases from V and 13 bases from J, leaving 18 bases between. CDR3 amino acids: CASSPMRDGGVTF. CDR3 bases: TGTGCCAGCTCACCGATGCGGGACGGAGGAGTCACCTTC.

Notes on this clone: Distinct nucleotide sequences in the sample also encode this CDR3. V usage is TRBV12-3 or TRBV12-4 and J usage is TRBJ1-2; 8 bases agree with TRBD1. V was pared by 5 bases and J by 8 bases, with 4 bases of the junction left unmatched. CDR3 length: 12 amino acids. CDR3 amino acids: CASSRQGYGYTF. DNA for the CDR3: TGTGCCAGCAGTCGACAGGGGTACGGCTACACCTTC.